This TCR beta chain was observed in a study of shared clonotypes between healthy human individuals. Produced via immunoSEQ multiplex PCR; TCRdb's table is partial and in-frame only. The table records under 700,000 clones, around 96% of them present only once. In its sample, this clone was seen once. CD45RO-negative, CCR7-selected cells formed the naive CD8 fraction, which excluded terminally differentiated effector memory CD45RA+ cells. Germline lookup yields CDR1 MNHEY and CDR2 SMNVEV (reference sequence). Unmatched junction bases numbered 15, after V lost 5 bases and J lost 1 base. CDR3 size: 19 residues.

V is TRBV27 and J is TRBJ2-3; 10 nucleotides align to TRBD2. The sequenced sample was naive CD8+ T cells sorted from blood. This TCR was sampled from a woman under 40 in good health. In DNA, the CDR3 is TGTGCCAGCAGTCCTGGGACTAGCGTCAGTCTGCAGGGCACAGATACGCAGTATTTT. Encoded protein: CASSPGTSVSLQGTDTQYF.